These T cell receptor beta chains were read from a single sample in a study of T cell repertoires in aging, cancer and after chemotherapy. MiXCR was run by TCRdb on the multiplex PCR reads, yielding one entry per CDR3 protein. The sample shows around 400 distinct CDR3 sequences, 65% to 90% of them seen only once. The sample taken for sequencing was blood. Receptors were obtained from a human donor with a solid tumor. Both conserved end residues are part of each CDR3.

j_call: TRBJ1-1
v_call: TRBV29-1
cdr3_aa: CSVEPGDTEAFF

j_call: TRBJ2-5
v_call: TRBV11-3
cdr3_aa: CASSSIETQYF

j_call: TRBJ2-3
v_call: TRBV24-1
cdr3_aa: CATSRQGIGDTQYF

j_call: TRBJ2-7
v_call: TRBV6-5
cdr3_aa: CASRTQGRDEQYF

j_call: TRBJ1-2
v_call: TRBV28
cdr3_aa: CASSLNRGDYTF

j_call: TRBJ1-1
v_call: TRBV19
cdr3_aa: CASSIGENTEAFF